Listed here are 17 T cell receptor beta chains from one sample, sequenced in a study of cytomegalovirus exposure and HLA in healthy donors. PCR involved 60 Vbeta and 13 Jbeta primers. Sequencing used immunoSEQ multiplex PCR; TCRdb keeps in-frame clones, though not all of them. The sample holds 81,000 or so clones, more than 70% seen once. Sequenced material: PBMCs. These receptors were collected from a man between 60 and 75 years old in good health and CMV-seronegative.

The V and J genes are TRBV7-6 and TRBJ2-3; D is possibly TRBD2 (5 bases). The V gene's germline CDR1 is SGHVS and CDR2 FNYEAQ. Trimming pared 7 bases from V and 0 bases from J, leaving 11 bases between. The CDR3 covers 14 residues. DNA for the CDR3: TGTGCCAGCAAGGCGGGCACTAGCACAGATACGCAGTATTTT. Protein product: CASKAGTSTDTQYF.

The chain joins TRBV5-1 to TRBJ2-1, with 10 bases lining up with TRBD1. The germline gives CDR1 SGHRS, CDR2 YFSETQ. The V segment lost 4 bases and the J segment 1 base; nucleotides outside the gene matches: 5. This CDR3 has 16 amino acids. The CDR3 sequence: CASSPRTGGSYNEQFF. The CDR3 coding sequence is TGCGCCAGCAGCCCCCGGACAGGGGGTTCCTACAATGAGCAGTTCTTC.

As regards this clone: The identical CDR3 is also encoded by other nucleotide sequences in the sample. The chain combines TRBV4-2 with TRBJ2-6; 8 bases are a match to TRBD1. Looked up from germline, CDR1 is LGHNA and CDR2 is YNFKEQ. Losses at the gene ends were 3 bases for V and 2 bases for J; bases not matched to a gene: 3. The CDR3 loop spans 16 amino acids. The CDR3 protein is CASSQKTGAGANVLTF. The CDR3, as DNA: TGTGCCAGCAGCCAGAAGACAGGGGCTGGGGCCAACGTCCTGACTTTC.

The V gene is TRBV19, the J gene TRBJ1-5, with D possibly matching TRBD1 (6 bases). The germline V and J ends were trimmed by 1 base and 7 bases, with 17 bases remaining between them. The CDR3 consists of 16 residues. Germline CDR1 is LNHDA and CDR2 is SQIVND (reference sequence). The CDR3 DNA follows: TGTGCCAGTAGTATAGTATGGGGGGCGGGAGGGCAGCCCCAGCATTTT. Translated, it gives CASSIVWGAGGQPQHF.

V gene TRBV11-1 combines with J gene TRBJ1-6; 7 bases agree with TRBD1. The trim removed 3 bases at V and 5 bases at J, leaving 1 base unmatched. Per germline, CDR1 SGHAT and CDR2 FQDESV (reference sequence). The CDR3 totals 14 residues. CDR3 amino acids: CASSLTGNNSPLHF. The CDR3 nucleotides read TGTGCCAGCAGCTTGACAGGGAATAATTCACCCCTCCACTTT.

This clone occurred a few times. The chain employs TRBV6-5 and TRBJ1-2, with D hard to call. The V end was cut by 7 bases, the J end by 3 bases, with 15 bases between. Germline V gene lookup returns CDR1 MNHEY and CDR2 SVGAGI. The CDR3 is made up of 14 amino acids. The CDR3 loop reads CASTKAGWDYGYTF. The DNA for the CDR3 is TGTGCCAGCACCAAGGCGGGGTGGGACTATGGCTACACCTTC.

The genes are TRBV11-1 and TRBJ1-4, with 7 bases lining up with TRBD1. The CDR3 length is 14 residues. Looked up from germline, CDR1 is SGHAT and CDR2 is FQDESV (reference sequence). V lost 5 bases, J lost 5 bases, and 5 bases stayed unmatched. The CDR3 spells CASSNGDSNEKLFF. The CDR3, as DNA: TGTGCCAGCAGCAACGGGGACAGCAATGAAAAACTGTTTTTT. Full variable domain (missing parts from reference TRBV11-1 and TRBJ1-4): EAEVAQSPRYKITEKSQAVAFWCDPISGHATLYWYRQILGQGPELLVQFQDESVVDDSQLPKDRFSAERLKGVDSTLKIQPAELGDSAMYLCASSNGDSNEKLFFGSGTQLSVL.

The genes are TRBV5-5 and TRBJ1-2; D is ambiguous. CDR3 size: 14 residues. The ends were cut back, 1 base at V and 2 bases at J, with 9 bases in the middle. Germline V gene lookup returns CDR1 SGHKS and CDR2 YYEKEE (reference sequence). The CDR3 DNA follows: TGTGCCAGCAGCTTGAATCCGGGGAACTATGGCTACACCTTC. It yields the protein CASSLNPGNYGYTF.

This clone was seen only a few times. CDR3 coding DNA: TGTGCCAGCAGCTTGGTGTCAGCGTCGGCTAACACCTTC. This codes for CASSLVSASANTF. The genes are TRBV5-4 and TRBJ1-2; D is uncertain. Trimming took 0 bases from V and 12 from J, leaving 15 bases between them. The length of the CDR3 is 13 residues. Germline V lookup: CDR1 SGHNT, CDR2 YYREEE (reference sequence).

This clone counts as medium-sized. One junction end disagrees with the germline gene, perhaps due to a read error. The CDR3 DNA reads as TGTGCCAGCAGACAAGGAGGTACAGGGGCAATCTCTGGGGCCAACGTCCTGACTTTC. Encoded protein: CASRQGGTGAISGANVLTF. The chain joins TRBV14 to TRBJ2-6; TRBD1 aligns across 7 bases. This CDR3 region has 19 residues. Germline V CDR1 and CDR2: SGHDN, FVKESK.

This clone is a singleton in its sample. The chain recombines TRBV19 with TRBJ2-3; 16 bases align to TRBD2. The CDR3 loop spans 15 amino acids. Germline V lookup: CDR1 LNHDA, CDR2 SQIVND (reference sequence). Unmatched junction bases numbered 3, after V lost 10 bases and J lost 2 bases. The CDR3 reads CATGTSGGDTDTQYF. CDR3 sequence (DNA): TGTGCCACGGGGACTAGCGGGGGGGACACAGATACGCAGTATTTT.

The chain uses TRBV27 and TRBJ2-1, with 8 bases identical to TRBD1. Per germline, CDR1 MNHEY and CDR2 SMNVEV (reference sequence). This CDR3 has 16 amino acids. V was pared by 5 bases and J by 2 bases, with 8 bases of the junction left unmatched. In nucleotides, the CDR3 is TGTGCCAGCAGTGTAAAGACAGGGGTCACCTACAATGAGCAGTTCTTC. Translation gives CASSVKTGVTYNEQFF.

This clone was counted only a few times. Written as DNA, the CDR3 is TGTGCCAGCAGTTTCCGACAGGGAAGCACTGAAGCTTTCTTT. Protein sequence: CASSFRQGSTEAFF. The chain has TRBV6-6 and TRBJ1-1; TRBD1 matches at 7 bases. The CDR3 runs to 14 residues. Germline trimming cut 4 bases from V and 4 bases from J; bases unmatched to any gene: 6. Looked up from germline, CDR1 is MNHNY and CDR2 is SVGAGI (reference sequence).

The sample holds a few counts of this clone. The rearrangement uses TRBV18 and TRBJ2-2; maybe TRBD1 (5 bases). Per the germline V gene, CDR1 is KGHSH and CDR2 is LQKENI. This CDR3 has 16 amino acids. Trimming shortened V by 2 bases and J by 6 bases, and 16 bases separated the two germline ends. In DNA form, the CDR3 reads TGTGCCAGCTCACCAATCAGCCAGGGCGGATCCGGGGAGCTGTTTTTT. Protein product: CASSPISQGGSGELFF.

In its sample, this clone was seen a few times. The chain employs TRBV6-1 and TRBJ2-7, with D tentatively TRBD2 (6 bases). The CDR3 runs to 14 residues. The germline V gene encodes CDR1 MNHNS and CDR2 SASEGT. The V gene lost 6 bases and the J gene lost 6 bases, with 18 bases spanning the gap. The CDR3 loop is CASSLDRDLFEQYF. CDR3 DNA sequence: TGTGCCAGCAGCCTGGACCGGGACTTGTTCGAGCAGTACTTC.

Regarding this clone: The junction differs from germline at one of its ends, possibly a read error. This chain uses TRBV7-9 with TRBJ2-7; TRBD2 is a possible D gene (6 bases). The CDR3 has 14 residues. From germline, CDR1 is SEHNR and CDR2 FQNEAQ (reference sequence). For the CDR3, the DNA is TGTTCCAGCAGCCAGGGACTCCTCTCCTACGAGCAGTACTTC. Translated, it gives CSSSQGLLSYEQYF. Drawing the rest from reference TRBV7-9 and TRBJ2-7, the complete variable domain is DTGVSQNPRHKITKRGQNVTFRCDPISEHNRLYWYRQTLGQGPEFLTYFQNEAQLEKSRLLSDRFSAERPKGSFSTLEIQRTEQGDSAMYLCSSSQGLLSYEQYFGPGTRLTVT.

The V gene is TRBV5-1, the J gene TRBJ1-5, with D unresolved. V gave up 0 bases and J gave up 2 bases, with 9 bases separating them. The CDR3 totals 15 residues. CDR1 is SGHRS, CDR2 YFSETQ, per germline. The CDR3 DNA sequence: TGCGCCAGCAGCTTGGATGGGAGAGGCAATCAGCCCCAGCATTTT. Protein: CASSLDGRGNQPQHF.